One sample yielded the 23 T cell receptor beta chains listed below, sequenced in a study of blood T cell repertoires in COVID-19. Here immunoSEQ multiplex PCR was the method, and the copy in TCRdb shows in-frame clones only, minus some. The sample has 120,000 or so clones; about 83% are singletons. Sequenced material: peripheral blood. The receptors were gathered from a man older than 75 with active or convalescent COVID-19.

The genes are TRBV6-1 and TRBJ2-7; TRBD1 is a possible D gene (5 bases). Trimming left V 2 bases short and J 0 bases short, with 8 bases between. From germline, CDR1 is MNHNS and CDR2 SASEGT. This CDR3 has 14 amino acids. The CDR3 sequence: CASSEQGLSYEQYF. DNA of the CDR3: TGTGCCAGCAGTGAACAGGGCCTCTCCTACGAGCAGTACTTC.

The V gene is TRBV5-1, the J gene TRBJ1-5; a weak D match, TRBD1 (5 bases). V lost 1 base to trimming and J lost 2 bases, with 7 bases between them. Germline loops: CDR1 SGHRS, CDR2 YFSETQ. This CDR3 spans 14 amino acids. CDR3 sequence (DNA): TGCGCCAGCAGCTTGCAAGGGGGCAATCAGCCCCAGCATTTT. It codes for CASSLQGGNQPQHF.

The CDR3 spells CASSSRTGRGYTF. The CDR3 DNA sequence: TGTGCCAGTAGTTCTCGGACAGGACGGGGCTACACCTTC. The chain joins TRBV19 to TRBJ1-2; 7 bases are shared with TRBD1. V lost 5 bases to trimming and J lost 8 bases; unmatched junction nucleotides: 8. CDR3 length equals 13 residues. Germline V gives CDR1 LNHDA, CDR2 SQIVND (reference sequence).

This chain connects TRBV4-2 to TRBJ1-3; D is uncertain. The CDR3 loop spans 14 amino acids. V dropped 1 base and J dropped 4 bases, with 8 bases sitting between them. Germline CDR1 and CDR2: LGHNA and YNFKEQ. The CDR3 DNA is TGTGCCAGCAGCCAAGGGGCGGGGGGAAACACCATATATTTT. This gives the protein CASSQGAGGNTIYF.

The CDR3 loop reads CASSVSGGRTDTQYF. CDR3 bases: TGTGCCAGCAGTGTGTCGGGGGGGCGCACAGATACGCAGTATTTT. The chain joins TRBV2 to TRBJ2-3, with 8 bases identical to TRBD2. In germline, CDR1 is SNHLY, CDR2 FYNNEI. This CDR3 comprises 15 residues. The junction had 4 bases not matched to a gene; V was cut back by 4 bases and J by 1 base.

This sequence joins TRBV18 and TRBJ1-2, with D possibly TRBD1 on 5 matching bases. The CDR3 totals 12 residues. CDR1 is KGHSH and CDR2 is LQKENI in the germline V gene. Deletions cut 6 bases from V and 2 bases from J, with 7 bases between. The CDR3 region is CASSGGNYGYTF. The DNA for the CDR3 is TGTGCCAGCTCGGGGGGGAACTATGGCTACACCTTC.

The chain links TRBV3-1 (or the pseudogene TRBV3-2) to TRBJ1-2, with a tentative D call TRBD1 (5 bases). The CDR3 length is 14 residues. Deletions cut 5 bases from V and 4 bases from J, with 14 bases between. Germline V gene sequence: CDR1 LGHDT, CDR2 YNNKEL (reference sequence). CDR3 bases: TGTGCCAGCAGCTCAACAGGCGACTCCTATGGCTACACCTTC. Its protein is CASSSTGDSYGYTF.

This chain joins TRBV5-1 and TRBJ1-1; 7 positions match TRBD1. The CDR3 runs 14 residues. With V trimmed by 7 bases and J by 0 bases, 6 bases remained unmatched. CDR1 SGHRS and CDR2 YFSETQ come from the germline V gene. The CDR3 spells CASGPTGMNTEAFF. The CDR3 coding sequence is TGCGCCAGCGGACCGACAGGGATGAACACTGAAGCTTTCTTT.

This clone was observed once. V usage is TRBV5-5 and J usage is TRBJ2-3; tentatively, D is TRBD2 (5 bases). The V gene lost 1 base and the J gene lost 4 bases, with 7 bases spanning the gap. The length of the CDR3 is 13 residues. Germline CDR1 reads SGHKS; CDR2 reads YYEKEE (reference sequence). The CDR3 reads CASSLPGADTQYF. The CDR3 bases are TGTGCCAGCAGCTTGCCCGGGGCAGATACGCAGTATTTT.

The V gene is TRBV5-1, the J gene TRBJ1-2; TRBD1 is a possible D gene (6 bases). This CDR3 is 13 amino acids long. Germline loops: CDR1 SGHRS, CDR2 YFSETQ. Between the trimmed V and J ends, which lost 3 bases and 2 bases, there was a span of 8 bases. The CDR3 protein is CASSSGQNYGYTF. Here the CDR3 DNA reads TGCGCCAGCAGCTCGGGACAAAACTATGGCTACACCTTC.

This chain joins TRBV6-2 or TRBV6-3 and TRBJ2-5; TRBD1 agrees at 7 bases. The trim removed 0 bases at V and 7 bases at J, leaving 11 bases unmatched. The CDR3 loop spans 16 amino acids. The V gene's germline CDR1 is MNHEY and CDR2 SVGEGT. The CDR3 sequence is CASSYSTGLGYGTQYF. The CDR3 DNA sequence: TGTGCCAGCAGTTACTCGACAGGGCTGGGATATGGGACCCAGTACTTC.

About this clone itself: Other DNA sequences within the sample encode an identical CDR3. This chain links TRBV2 with TRBJ1-1, with D possibly matching TRBD1 (6 bases). V was cut by 5 bases and J by 2 bases, with 9 bases left in between. The CDR3 is 13 residues long. Germline CDR1 is SNHLY and CDR2 is FYNNEI. Here the CDR3 reads CASSRDTNTEAFF. In DNA, the CDR3 is TGTGCCAGCAGTCGGGACACCAACACTGAAGCTTTCTTT.

This sequence joins TRBV4-2 and TRBJ2-2; 10 bases align to TRBD2. The CDR3 runs 16 residues. The V gene end was trimmed by 4 bases and the J gene end by 1 base; junction bases not matched to a gene: 3. Germline lookup yields CDR1 LGHNA and CDR2 YNFKEQ. CDR3 sequence: CASSPRLAGNTGELFF. The CDR3 coding sequence is TGTGCCAGCAGCCCTAGACTAGCGGGGAACACCGGGGAGCTGTTTTTT.

J is TRBJ2-2 and V is TRBV5-5; TRBD2 might be the D (6 bases). V dropped 4 bases and J dropped 1 base, with 14 bases sitting between them. The CDR3 length is 16 residues. Per germline, CDR1 SGHKS and CDR2 YYEKEE (reference sequence). The CDR3 nucleotides read TGTGCCAGCAGCCCGAGGCCGGGGGTGAACACCGGGGAGCTGTTTTTT. As protein: CASSPRPGVNTGELFF.

The chain has TRBV2 and TRBJ2-7; unclear D gene. This CDR3 spans 13 amino acids. Germline CDR1 is SNHLY and CDR2 is FYNNEI. Trimming took 5 bases from V and 2 from J, leaving 10 bases between them. The CDR3 reads CASSLGKPYEQYF. Here the CDR3 DNA reads TGTGCCAGCAGTTTGGGCAAGCCCTACGAGCAGTACTTC.

This clone occurred once. The chain links TRBV25-1 to TRBJ2-5, with D unclear. Germline loops: CDR1 MGHDK, CDR2 SYGVNS. The CDR3 spans 15 residues. V lost 5 bases and J lost 7, with 20 bases in between. CDR3 amino acids: CASSSVISSDGTQYF. CDR3 in DNA: TGTGCCAGCAGTTCAGTCATATCCTCCGATGGGACCCAGTACTTC.

V gene TRBV7-9 combines with J gene TRBJ2-5; 7 bases match TRBD1. The CDR3 runs 14 residues. The germline CDR1 and CDR2 sequences are SEHNR and FQNEAQ (reference sequence). J was trimmed by 3 bases and V by 5 bases; bases with no gene match: 6. The CDR3 reads CASSPQGVKETQYF. The CDR3 bases are TGTGCCAGCAGCCCGCAGGGGGTTAAAGAGACCCAGTACTTC.

This clone appeared a few times. The chain is built from TRBV6-1 and TRBJ2-4, with 7 bases aligning to TRBD2. Germline V gene lookup returns CDR1 MNHNS and CDR2 SASEGT. The CDR3 is 14 residues long. The junction had 4 bases not matched to a gene; V was cut back by 0 bases and J by 8 bases. The CDR3 sequence is CASSEALGRDIQYF. In nucleotides, the CDR3 is TGTGCCAGCAGTGAAGCGCTTGGGAGGGACATTCAGTACTTC.

The rearrangement joins TRBV5-8 to TRBJ2-5; TRBD1 is a possible D gene (6 bases). Germline assignment: CDR1 SGHTS and CDR2 YDEGEE. V lost 0 bases and J 1 base, leaving 7 bases between the germline ends. This CDR3 is 14 amino acids long. The CDR3 protein is CASSLDRAQETQYF. CDR3 coding DNA: TGTGCCAGCAGCTTGGACAGGGCCCAAGAGACCCAGTACTTC. The full variable domain, with the rest looked up from reference TRBV5-8 and TRBJ2-5, is EAGVTQSPTHLIKTRGQQATLRCSPISGHTSVYWYQQALGLGLQFLLWYDEGEERNRGNFPPRFSGRQFPNYSSELNVNALELEDSALYLCASSLDRAQETQYFGPGTRLLVL.

The CDR3 sequence: CASSVAGNYGYTF. The CDR3 region has the DNA TGCGCCAGCAGCGTTGCAGGGAACTATGGCTACACCTTC. The chain links TRBV5-1 to TRBJ1-2; perhaps TRBD1 as D (5 bases). The germline V gene has CDR1 SGHRS and CDR2 YFSETQ. The CDR3 is made up of 13 amino acids. V was clipped by 4 bases and J by 2 bases, with 9 bases between them.

The chain uses TRBV7-3 and TRBJ1-2; D gene unclear. Trimming took 2 bases from V and 3 from J, leaving 7 bases between them. Germline values: CDR1 SGHTA, CDR2 FQGTGA. This CDR3 is 13 amino acids long. CDR3 loop: CASSLGRDYGYTF. The CDR3 nucleotides are TGTGCCAGCAGCTTAGGGCGGGACTATGGCTACACCTTC.

This sequence joins TRBV5-6 and TRBJ1-2; D not resolved. There are 13 residues in the CDR3. The V gene's germline CDR1 is SGHDT and CDR2 YYEEEE. V shed 0 bases and J shed 4 bases, with 7 bases lying between them. The CDR3 sequence: CASSLGGPYGYTF. CDR3 sequence (DNA): TGTGCCAGCAGCTTGGGTGGGCCCTATGGCTACACCTTC.

The CDR3 loop reads CASSDADTGELFF. CDR3 DNA: TGTGCCAGCAGCGACGCGGACACCGGGGAGCTGTTTTTT. This chain links TRBV27 with TRBJ2-2; no clear D gene. This CDR3 spans 13 amino acids. Germline CDR1 is MNHEY and CDR2 is SMNVEV (reference sequence). Trimming stripped 6 bases from V and 3 bases from J, with 8 bases between.